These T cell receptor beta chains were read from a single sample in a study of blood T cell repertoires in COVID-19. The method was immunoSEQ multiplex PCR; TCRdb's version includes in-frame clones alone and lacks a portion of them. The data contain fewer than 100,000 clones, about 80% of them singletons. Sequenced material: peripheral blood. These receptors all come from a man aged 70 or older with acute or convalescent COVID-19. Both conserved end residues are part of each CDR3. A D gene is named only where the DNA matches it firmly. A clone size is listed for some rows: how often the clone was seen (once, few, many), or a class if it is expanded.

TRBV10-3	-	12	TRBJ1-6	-	CAISEGAGSLHF	TGTGCCATCAGTGAGGGGGCCGGGTCCCTCCACTTT
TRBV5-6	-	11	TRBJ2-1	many	CASSSGSEQFF	TGTGCCAGCAGCTCCGGGAGTGAGCAGTTCTTC
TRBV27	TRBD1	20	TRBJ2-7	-	CASSLGRDRGRSYGGPEQYF	TGTGCCAGCAGTTTAGGGAGGGACAGGGGGCGTTCTTATGGTGGCCCGGAGCAGTACTTC
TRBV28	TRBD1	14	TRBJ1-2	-	CASSSGQGPYGYTF	TGTGCCAGCAGTTCGGGACAGGGTCCCTATGGCTACACCTTC
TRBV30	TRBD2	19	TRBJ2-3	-	CAWARGRLAGGTSTDTQYF	TGTGCCTGGGCCCGAGGTAGACTAGCGGGAGGGACTAGCACAGATACGCAGTATTTT
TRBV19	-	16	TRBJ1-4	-	CASRPLGRGFNEKLFF	TGTGCCAGTAGACCTCTTGGGAGGGGCTTTAATGAAAAACTGTTTTTT
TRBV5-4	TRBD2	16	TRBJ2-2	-	CASSAGLAGNTGELFF	TGTGCCAGCAGCGCCGGACTAGCGGGAAACACCGGGGAGCTGTTTTTT
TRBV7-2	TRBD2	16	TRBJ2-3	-	CASSSFSGTGTDTQYF	TGTGCCAGCAGCTCCTTTAGCGGGACGGGCACAGATACGCAGTATTTT
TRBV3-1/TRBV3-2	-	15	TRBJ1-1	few	CASSQQLGPNTEAFF	TGTGCCAGCAGCCAGCAGTTGGGGCCCAACACTGAAGCTTTCTTT
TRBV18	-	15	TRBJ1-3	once	CASSPPGLSGNTIYF	TGTGCCAGCTCTCCCCCCGGTTTGTCTGGAAACACCATATATTTT
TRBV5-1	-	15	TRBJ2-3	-	CASSLGGPSTDTQYF	TGCGCCAGCAGCTTGGGGGGGCCTAGCACAGATACGCAGTATTTT
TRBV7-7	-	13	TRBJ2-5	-	CASSLDSQETQYF	TGTGCTAGCAGCTTGGACAGCCAAGAGACCCAGTACTTC
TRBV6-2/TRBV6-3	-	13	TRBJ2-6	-	CASSIIGANVLTF	TGTGCCAGCAGTATAATTGGGGCCAACGTCCTGACTTTC
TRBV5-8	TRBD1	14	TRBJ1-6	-	CASSSYRGNSPLHF	TGTGCCAGCAGCTCCTACAGGGGTAATTCACCCCTCCACTTT
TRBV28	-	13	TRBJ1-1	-	CASRQGRNTEAFF	TGTGCCAGCAGGCAGGGGCGAAACACTGAAGCTTTCTTT
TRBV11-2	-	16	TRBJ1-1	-	CASSLHGGRIYTEAFF	TGTGCCAGCAGCTTACACGGGGGGCGAATATACACTGAAGCTTTCTTT
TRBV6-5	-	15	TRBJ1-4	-	CASSYLRRSGEKLFF	TGTGCCAGCAGTTACCTAAGACGATCGGGGGAAAAACTGTTTTTT
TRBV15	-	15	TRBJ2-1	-	CATSRDARADNEQFF	TGTGCCACCAGCAGAGATGCGCGAGCGGACAATGAGCAGTTCTTC
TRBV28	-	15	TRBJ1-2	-	CASTRGGAGLYGYTF	TGTGCCAGCACCCGGGGGGGCGCGGGTCTCTATGGCTACACCTTC
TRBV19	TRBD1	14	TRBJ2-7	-	CASKATGSSYEQYF	TGTGCCAGTAAGGCGACAGGGAGCTCCTACGAGCAGTACTTC